The 7 T cell receptor beta chains below all came from one sample that was sequenced in a study of regulatory T cells in long-lasting Graves disease. Time point described: persistent/refractory GD, antithyroid drugs over 5 years with positive TRAb. The TCR library was made from RNA that had been extracted from PBMCs in TRIzol. CDR3 regions were amplified by Arm-PCR using iRepertoire HTBI primers to build TCR beta libraries. TCRdb called the multiplex PCR reads again in MiXCR, with one record for every CDR3 protein. The table records about 310,000 distinct CDR3 sequences, 22% of them present only once. The sample in question was peripheral blood mononuclear cells (PBMCs), obtained when the disease was refractory, from a patient treated with antithyroid drugs. These receptors all stem from a female donor with Graves disease.

There are a few counts of this clonotype. CDR3 bases: TGTGCCAGCGGTAGCGGGAGGGGTGATGAGCAGTTCTTC. Encoded protein: CASGSGRGDEQFF. The chain combines TRBV9 with TRBJ2-1; 11 nucleotides line up with TRBD2. The junction had 5 bases not matched to a gene; V was cut back by 7 bases and J by 8 bases. The V gene's germline CDR1 is SGDLS and CDR2 YYNGEE. This CDR3 has 13 amino acids.

This clonotype was counted many times. This rearrangement joins TRBV3-1 to TRBJ1-1; a possible D gene is TRBD1 (6 bases). Germline CDR1 LGHDT, CDR2 YNNKEL (reference sequence). CDR3 length: 13 amino acids. The V end lost 1 base, the J end lost 8 bases, and 11 bases lay between the germline ends. As DNA, the CDR3 is TGTGCCAGCAGCCAAGGGGGGGCCACCGAAGCTTTCTTT. This translates into CASSQGGATEAFF.

The rearrangement links TRBV20-1 to TRBJ1-5, with D possibly TRBD1 on 6 matching bases. The CDR3 spans 15 residues. Germline CDR1 reads DFQATT; CDR2 reads SNEGSKA (reference sequence). V lost 5 bases to trimming and J lost 6 bases, with 20 bases between them. This CDR3 is CSALRTGTTGQPQHF. In DNA form, the CDR3 reads TGCAGTGCTTTAAGGACCGGGACAACGGGTCAGCCCCAGCATTTT.

The rearrangement uses TRBV3-1 and TRBJ2-2; D uncertain. Trimming shortened V by 8 bases and J by 3 bases, and 7 bases separated the two germline ends. This CDR3 is 12 amino acids long. Per the germline V gene, CDR1 is LGHDT and CDR2 is YNNKEL (reference sequence). CDR3 sequence (DNA): TGTGCCAGCCAACGGTACACCGGGGAGCTGTTTTTT. Protein: CASQRYTGELFF.

This clonotype was observed a few times. V is TRBV5-1 and J is TRBJ2-2, with TRBD1 identical over 10 bases. This CDR3 contains 15 residues. V lost 4 bases, J lost 4 bases, and 4 bases stayed unmatched. The germline gives CDR1 SGHRS, CDR2 YFSETQ. The CDR3 is CASSGGTGVTGELFF. The DNA of the CDR3 is TGCGCCAGCAGCGGGGGGACAGGGGTCACCGGGGAGCTGTTTTTT. The variable domain in full, completed from reference TRBV5-1 and TRBJ2-2, reads KAGVTQTPRYLIKTRGQQVTLSCSPISGHRSVSWYQQTPGQGLQFLFEYFSETQRNKGNFPGRFSGRQFSNSRSEMNVSTLELGDSALYLCASSGGTGVTGELFFGEGSRLTVL.

In this sample, this clonotype turned up a few times. This rearrangement joins TRBV4-2 to TRBJ2-7; tentatively, D is TRBD2 (6 bases). The CDR3 has 15 residues. The V end was cut by 3 bases, the J end by 2 bases, with 14 bases between. CDR1 and CDR2 (germline): LGHNA, YNFKEQ. The CDR3 bases are TGTGCCAGCAGCCAGGGCCCTAGCGAACCCTACGAGCAGTACTTC. Translation: CASSQGPSEPYEQYF.

This clonotype occurred many times. V is TRBV19 and J is TRBJ1-2; 8 bases are shared with TRBD1. The CDR3 has 17 residues. V was clipped by 3 bases and J by 7 bases; unmatched bases: 16. Germline assignment: CDR1 LNHDA and CDR2 SQIVND (reference sequence). CDR3 DNA: TGTGCCAGTAGTATCGGCAATACTGGACAGGGTCGGAGTGGCTACACCTTC. It translates to CASSIGNTGQGRSGYTF.